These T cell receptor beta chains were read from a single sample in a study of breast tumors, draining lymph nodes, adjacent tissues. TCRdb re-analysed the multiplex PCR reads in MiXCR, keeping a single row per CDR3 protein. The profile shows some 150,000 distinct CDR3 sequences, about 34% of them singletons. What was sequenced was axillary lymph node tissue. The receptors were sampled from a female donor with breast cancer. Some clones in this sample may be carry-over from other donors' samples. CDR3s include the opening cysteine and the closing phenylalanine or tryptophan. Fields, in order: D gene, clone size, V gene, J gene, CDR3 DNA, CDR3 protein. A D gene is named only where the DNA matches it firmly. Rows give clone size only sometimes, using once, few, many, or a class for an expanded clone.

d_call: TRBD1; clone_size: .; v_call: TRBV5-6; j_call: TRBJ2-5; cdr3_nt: TGTGCCAGCAGCGACGAGGGAGCTCAGACAGGGACAGAGACCCAGTACTTC; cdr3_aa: CASSDEGAQTGTETQYF
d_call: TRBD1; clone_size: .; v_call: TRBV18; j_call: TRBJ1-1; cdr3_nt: TGTGCCAGCTCACCAGGTGCAGGGGGTTTTGTCACTGAAGCTTTCTTT; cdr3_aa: CASSPGAGGFVTEAFF
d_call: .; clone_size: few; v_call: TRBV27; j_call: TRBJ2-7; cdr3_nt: TGTGCCAGCAGTAAATGGGGGGGCGCGGGTTCCTACGAGCAGTACTTC; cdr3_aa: CASSKWGGAGSYEQYF
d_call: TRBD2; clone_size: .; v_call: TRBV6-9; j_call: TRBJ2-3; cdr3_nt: TGTGCCAGCAGGCGGCTTAGCGGGAACCACACAGATACGCAGTATTTT; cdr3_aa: CASRRLSGNHTDTQYF
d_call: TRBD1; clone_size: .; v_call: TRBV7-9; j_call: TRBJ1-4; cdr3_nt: TGTGCCAGCAGCGGGTTGGGGGACAGGAGTGAAAAACTGTTTTTT; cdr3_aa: CASSGLGDRSEKLFF
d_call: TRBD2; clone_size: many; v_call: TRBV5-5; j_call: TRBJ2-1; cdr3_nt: TGTGCCAGCAGCTTCGGACTAGCCTCCTACAATGAGCAGTTCTTC; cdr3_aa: CASSFGLASYNEQFF
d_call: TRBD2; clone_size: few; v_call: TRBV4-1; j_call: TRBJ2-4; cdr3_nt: TGCGCCAGCAGCCAAGGTGGGCCTAGCGGGAGAAAGGGGAAAGCCAAAAACATTCAGTACTTC; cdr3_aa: CASSQGGPSGRKGKAKNIQYF
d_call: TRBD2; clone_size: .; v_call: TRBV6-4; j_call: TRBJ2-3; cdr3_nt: TGTGCCAGCAGTGCCCAACTAGCGGGGGGGCCGGCGCAGTATTTT; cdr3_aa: CASSAQLAGGPAQYF
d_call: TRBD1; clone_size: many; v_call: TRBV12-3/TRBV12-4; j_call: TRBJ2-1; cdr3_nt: TGTGCCAGCAGTACTTTTGGGGCAGGGGGCAACAATGAGCAGTTCTTC; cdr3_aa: CASSTFGAGGNNEQFF
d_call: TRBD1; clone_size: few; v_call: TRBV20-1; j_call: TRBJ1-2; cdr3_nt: TGCAGTGCTTCTACAGGGGGCTTCGATGGCTACACCTTC; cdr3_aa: CSASTGGFDGYTF
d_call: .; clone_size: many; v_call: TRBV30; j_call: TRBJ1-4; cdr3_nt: TGTGCCTGGAGTGTACAAAGGGGCGGGAATGAAAAACTGTTTTTT; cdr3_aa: CAWSVQRGGNEKLFF
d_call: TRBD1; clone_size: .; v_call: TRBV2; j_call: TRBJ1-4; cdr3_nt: TGTGCCACCCTCCCCGGGACAGGGGATGAAAAACTGTTTTTT; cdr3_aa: CATLPGTGDEKLFF
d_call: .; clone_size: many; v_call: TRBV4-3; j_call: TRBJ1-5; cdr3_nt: TGCGCCAGCAGCCAAGATCCGAGTCAGCCCCAGCATTTT; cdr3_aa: CASSQDPSQPQHF
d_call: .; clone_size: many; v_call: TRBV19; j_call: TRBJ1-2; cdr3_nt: TGTGCCAGTAGATCCGAGCTAGTCTATGGCTACACCTTC; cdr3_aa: CASRSELVYGYTF
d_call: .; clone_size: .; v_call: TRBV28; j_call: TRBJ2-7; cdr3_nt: TGTGCCAGCAGTATGGGCGGTCGGTCCTACGAGCGGTACTTC; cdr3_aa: CASSMGGRSYERYF
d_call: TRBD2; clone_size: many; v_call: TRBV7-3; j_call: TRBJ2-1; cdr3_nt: TGTGCCAGCAGCTTAAGAGCGGGAGCCTACAATGAGCAGTTCTTC; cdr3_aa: CASSLRAGAYNEQFF
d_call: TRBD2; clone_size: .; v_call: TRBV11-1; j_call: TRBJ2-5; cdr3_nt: TGTGCCAGCAGCTCGGCGACTAGCGCGGGGCAAGAGACCCAGTACTTC; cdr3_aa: CASSSATSAGQETQYF
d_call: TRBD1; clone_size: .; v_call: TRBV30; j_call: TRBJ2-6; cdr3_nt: TGTGCCTGGCGGCCAGACAGGGCTCGCCGGTGGAGATCTGGGGCCAACGTCCTGACTTTC; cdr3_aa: CAWRPDRARRWRSGANVLTF
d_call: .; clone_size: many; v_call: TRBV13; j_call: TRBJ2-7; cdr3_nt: TGTGCCAGCAGCTCACCGTCCGAGCAGTACTTC; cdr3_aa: CASSSPSEQYF
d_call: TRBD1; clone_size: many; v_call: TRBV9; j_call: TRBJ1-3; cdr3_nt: TGTGCCAGCAGTGGGGACAGGACAAGCTCTGGAAACACCATATATTTT; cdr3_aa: CASSGDRTSSGNTIYF
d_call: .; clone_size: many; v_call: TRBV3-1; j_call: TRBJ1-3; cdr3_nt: TGTGCCAGCAGCCAAGAAACAGGGCAAGGAAACACCATATATTTT; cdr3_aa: CASSQETGQGNTIYF
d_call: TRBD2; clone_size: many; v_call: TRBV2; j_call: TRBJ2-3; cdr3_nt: TGTGCCAGCAGGAACCTAGCGGGGGGCCTCCATACGCAGTATTTT; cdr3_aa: CASRNLAGGLHTQYF
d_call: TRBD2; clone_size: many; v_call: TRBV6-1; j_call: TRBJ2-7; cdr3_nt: TGTGCCAGCAGTGAAGGTTTCGGGGGGACTCGCTACGAGCAGTACTTC; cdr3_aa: CASSEGFGGTRYEQYF
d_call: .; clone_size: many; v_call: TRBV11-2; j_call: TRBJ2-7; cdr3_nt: TGTGCCAGCTCCCCCTTTGTCGGATCCTACGAGCAGTACTTC; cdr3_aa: CASSPFVGSYEQYF
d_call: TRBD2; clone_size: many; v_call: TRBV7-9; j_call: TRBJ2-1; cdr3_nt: TGTGCCAGCAGCTTAGATCGCGGCGGGGGGCGATTCTTC; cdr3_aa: CASSLDRGGGRFF
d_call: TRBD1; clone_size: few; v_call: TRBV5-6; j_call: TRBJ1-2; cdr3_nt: TGTGCCAGCAGCCGGGACAGGACCTATGGCTACACCTTC; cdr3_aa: CASSRDRTYGYTF
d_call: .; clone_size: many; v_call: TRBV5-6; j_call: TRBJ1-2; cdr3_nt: TGTGCCAGCAGCTTTATGGGTTCTAACTATGGCTACACCTTC; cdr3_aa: CASSFMGSNYGYTF
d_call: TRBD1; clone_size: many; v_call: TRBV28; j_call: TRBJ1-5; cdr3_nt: TGTGCCAGCATCGCGACAGGGCTAGGCAATCAGCCCCAGCATTTT; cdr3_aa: CASIATGLGNQPQHF
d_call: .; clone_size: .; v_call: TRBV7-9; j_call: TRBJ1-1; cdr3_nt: TGTGCCTCCCAGAGACATTCGGGCACTGAAGCTTTCTTT; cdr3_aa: CASQRHSGTEAFF
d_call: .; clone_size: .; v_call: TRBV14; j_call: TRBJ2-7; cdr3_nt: TGTGCCAGCAGCCCCTACTCCCCAGCTAGCTCCTACGAGCAGTACTTC; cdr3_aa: CASSPYSPASSYEQYF
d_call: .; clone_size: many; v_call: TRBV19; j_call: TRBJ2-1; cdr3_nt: TGTGCCAGTACCCTGGGATACGGGAGCGATGAGCAGTTCTTC; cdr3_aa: CASTLGYGSDEQFF
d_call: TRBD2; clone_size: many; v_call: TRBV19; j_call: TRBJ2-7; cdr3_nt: TGTGCCAGTAGTAACACCCTAGCGGGCCCCTACGAGCAGTACTTC; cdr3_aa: CASSNTLAGPYEQYF
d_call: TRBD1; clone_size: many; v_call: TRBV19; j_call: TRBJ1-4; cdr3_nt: TGTGCCAGTAGCCGGACAGGGGATGAAAAACTGTTTTTT; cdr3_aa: CASSRTGDEKLFF
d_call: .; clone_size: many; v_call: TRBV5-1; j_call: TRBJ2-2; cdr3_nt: TGCGCCAGCAGCCAACTCCTAGACGGCGGGGAGCTGTTTTTT; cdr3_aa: CASSQLLDGGELFF
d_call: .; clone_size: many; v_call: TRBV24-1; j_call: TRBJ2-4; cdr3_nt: TGTGCCACCAGTGAGGGATCTGAACTAGCCAAAAACATTCAGTACTTC; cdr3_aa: CATSEGSELAKNIQYF
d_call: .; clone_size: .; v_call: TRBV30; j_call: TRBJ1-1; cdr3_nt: TGTGCCTGGAGGATCGGGGGCGGAATGGACACTGAAGCTTTCTTT; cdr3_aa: CAWRIGGGMDTEAFF
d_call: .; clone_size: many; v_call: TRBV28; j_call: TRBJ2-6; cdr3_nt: TGTGCCAGCAAAATTCGCTCTGGGGCCAACGTCCTGACTTTC; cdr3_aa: CASKIRSGANVLTF
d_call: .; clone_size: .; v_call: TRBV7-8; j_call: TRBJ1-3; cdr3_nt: TGTGCCAGCACGCCAAGGCCTATCGGGGGGCGGGAGCGAAACACCATATATTTT; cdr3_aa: CASTPRPIGGRERNTIYF
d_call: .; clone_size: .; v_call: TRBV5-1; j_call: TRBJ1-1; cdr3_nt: TGCGCCAGCAGCTCGGCCGAGCTTCGAAAAGCTTTCTTT; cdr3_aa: CASSSAELRKAFF
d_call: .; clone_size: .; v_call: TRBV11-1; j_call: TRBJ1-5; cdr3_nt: TGTGCCAGCAGTGCGCCAGGAGAGAGGGTTGTTCAGCCCCAGCATTTT; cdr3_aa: CASSAPGERVVQPQHF
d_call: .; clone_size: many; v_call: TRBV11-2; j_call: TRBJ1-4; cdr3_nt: TGTGCCAGCAGCTTAGTAGGGGCGGCTAATGAAAAACTGTTTTTT; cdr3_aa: CASSLVGAANEKLFF
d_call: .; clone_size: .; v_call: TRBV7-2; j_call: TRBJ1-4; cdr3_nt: TGTGCCAGCAGCTTATACGGACAAGGGGAAAAACTGTTTTTT; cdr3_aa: CASSLYGQGEKLFF
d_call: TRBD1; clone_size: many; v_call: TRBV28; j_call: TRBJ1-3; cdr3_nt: TGTGCCAGCAGGCGAGGGGGACAGTCTGCCTCTGGAAACACCATATATTTT; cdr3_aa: CASRRGGQSASGNTIYF
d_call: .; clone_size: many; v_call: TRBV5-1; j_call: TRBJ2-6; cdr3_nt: TGCGCCAGCAGCTTCGAAAGGGCTGGGGCCAACGTCCTGACTTTC; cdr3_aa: CASSFERAGANVLTF
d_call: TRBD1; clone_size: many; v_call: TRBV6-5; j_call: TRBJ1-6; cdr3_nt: TGTGCCAGCAGTTACTCGGACAGGAGCTCCTATAATTCACCCCTCCACTTT; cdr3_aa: CASSYSDRSSYNSPLHF
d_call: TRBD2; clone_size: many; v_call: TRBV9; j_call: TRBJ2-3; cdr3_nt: TGTGCCAGCAGCGTAGTTAGCGGGGGGACAGATACGCAGTATTTT; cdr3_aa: CASSVVSGGTDTQYF
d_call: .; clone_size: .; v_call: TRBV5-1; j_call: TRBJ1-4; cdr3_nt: TGCGCCAGCAGCTCCCCCGGGACTAGCGGGAGTAATGAAAAACTGTTTTTT; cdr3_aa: CASSSPGTSGSNEKLFF
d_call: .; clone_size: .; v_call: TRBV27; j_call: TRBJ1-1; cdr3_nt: TGTGCCAGCAGAATGAATCTGAACACTGAAGCTTTCTTT; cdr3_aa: CASRMNLNTEAFF
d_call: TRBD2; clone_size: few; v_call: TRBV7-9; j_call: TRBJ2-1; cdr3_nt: TGTGCCAGCAGCTCACCCGCTAGCGGGAGTACCTACAGTGAGCAGTTCTTC; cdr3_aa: CASSSPASGSTYSEQFF
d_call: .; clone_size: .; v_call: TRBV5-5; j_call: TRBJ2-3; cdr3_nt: TGTGCCAGCACCCTCCGAGGACAGAACACAGGTACGCGGTATTTT; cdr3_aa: CASTLRGQNTGTRYF
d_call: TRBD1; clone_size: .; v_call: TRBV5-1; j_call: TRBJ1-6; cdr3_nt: TGCGCCAGCAACTTGGCCAACGGACAGGCGATCTCCTATAATTCACCCCTCCACTTT; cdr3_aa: CASNLANGQAISYNSPLHF
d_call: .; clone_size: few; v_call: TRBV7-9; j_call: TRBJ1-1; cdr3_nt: TGTGCCAGCAGCCCCCAATGGGCAACCGGTGAAGCTTTCTTT; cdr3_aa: CASSPQWATGEAFF
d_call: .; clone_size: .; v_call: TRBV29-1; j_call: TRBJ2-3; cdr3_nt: TGCAGCGCGCTCAGAGACGTATTAAACATAGATACGCAGTATTTT; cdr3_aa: CSALRDVLNIDTQYF
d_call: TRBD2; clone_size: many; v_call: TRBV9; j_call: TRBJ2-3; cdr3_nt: TGTGCCAGCAGCATGACTAGCGGGAGATACACAGATACGCAGTATTTT; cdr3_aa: CASSMTSGRYTDTQYF
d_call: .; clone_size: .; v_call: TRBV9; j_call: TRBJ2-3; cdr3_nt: TGTGCCAGCAGCGTAGAGGGGGGGGGCGCAGATACGCAGTATTTT; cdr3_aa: CASSVEGGGADTQYF
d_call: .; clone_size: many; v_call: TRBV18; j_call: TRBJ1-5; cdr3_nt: TGTGCCAGCTCCCCGACAGCGTATAGCAATCAGCCCCAGCATTTT; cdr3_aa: CASSPTAYSNQPQHF
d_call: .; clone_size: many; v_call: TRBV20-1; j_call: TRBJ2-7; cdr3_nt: TGCAGTGCTAGAGGATCGCGATTCTCCTACGAGCAGTACTTC; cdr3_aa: CSARGSRFSYEQYF
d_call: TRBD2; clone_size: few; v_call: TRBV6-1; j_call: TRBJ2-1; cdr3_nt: TGTGCCAGCAGTGATAGGGGACTAGCGGGATCTGAGCAGTTCTTC; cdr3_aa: CASSDRGLAGSEQFF
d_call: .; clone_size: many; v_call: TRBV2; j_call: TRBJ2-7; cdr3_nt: TGTGCCAGCAGTGAATGGGGTCAACAGCCGACTTACTACGAGCAGTACTTC; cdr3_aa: CASSEWGQQPTYYEQYF